This T cell receptor (beta chain) was observed in a study of blood T cell repertoires in COVID-19. Overall study context: Samples came from the United States, Italy and Spain, spanning acute and convalescent COVID-19. Nucleic acid was either cDNA or gDNA, and it came from T cells, B-cell-depleted T cells, or PBMCs.

In the source study's methods: Cell counts per sample came from amplifying reference gene primers. The assay was immunoSEQ multiplex PCR, and TCRdb's table has in-frame clones only and misses some. That table furnishes V, J and clone size, whereas the DNA furnished D and trimming. Seen here are tens of thousands of clones, 90% observed once, and the top ten hold roughly 1.3%. J lost 6 bases, V lost 2 bases, and 4 bases had no gene match. The CDR3 extends over 14 amino acids. CDR1 and CDR2 from the germline V gene are MNHEY and SMNVEV (reference sequence). This receptor was taken from a man aged 55-75 years with acute or convalescent COVID-19. The chain is built from TRBV27 and TRBJ2-1; 7 positions match TRBD1. The sequenced material came from peripheral blood. In nucleotides, the CDR3 is TGTGCCAGCAGTTTAGTGTCAGGGGGCAATGAGCAGTTCTTC. The encoded protein is CASSLVSGGNEQFF.